What follows describes a single T cell receptor beta chain. Its antigen is still unknown. V was trimmed by 2 bases and J by 1 base, leaving 10 bases between them. Germline V gene data show CDR1 as KGHSH and CDR2 as LQKENI. The CDR3 spans 15 residues. Assay used: immunoSEQ multiplex PCR; TCRdb lists only in-frame clones, some missing. The data hold around 25,000 clones, with roughly four fifths observed a single time. Under the ViraFEST assay, PBMC were stimulated with viral peptide pools so that antigen-specific CD4+ T cells expanded. Sequencing was performed afterwards. Isolation of CD4+ T cells took place after 10 days of culture. The participants, recipients of two vaccine doses, got either BNT162b2 or mRNA-1273. Testing of the vaccine recipients showed negative nucleocapsid antibodies and no prior SARS-CoV-2 infection. Under 2.5 million PBMC were seeded per well and grown in the presence of roughly 11 IU/ml IL-2 and around 10 ug/ml peptides.

The entry originates in a study of vaccination effects on CD4 cells after COVID-19. General observations from the study: Few convalescent patients, and no early post-infection timepoints, were available to the study.

The receptor's source is a human donor who received a COVID-19 vaccine. Some clones in this sample may be carry-over from other donors' samples. The sample here was CD4+ T cells from PBMCs cultured with HCoV-NL63 spike peptides, taken after COVID-19 vaccination. The chain carries TRBV18 and TRBJ2-3, with D hard to call. The CDR3 region is CASSPWITGTDTQYF. The CDR3 nucleotides read TGTGCCAGCTCACCATGGATTACCGGCACAGATACGCAGTATTTT. The full variable domain, rest sourced from reference TRBV18 and TRBJ2-3, is NAGVMQNPRHLVRRRGQEARLRCSPMKGHSHVYWYRQLPEEGLKFMVYLQKENIIDESGMPKERFSAEFPKEGPSILRIQQVVRGDSAAYFCASSPWITGTDTQYFGPGTRLTVL.